This T cell receptor beta chain stems from a study of OX40 agonist ivuxolimab in advanced cancers. Study-level background: While on treatment, patients had intravenous ivuxolimab at 0.01 to 10 mg/kg every 2 weeks.

Sequencing was performed with immunoSEQ multiplex PCR; in TCRdb, only in-frame clones are kept and a portion is missing. The sample has approximately 20,000 clones, 77% seen once; the top ten hold about 15%. Patients were ineligible given autoimmune disease history or systemic immunosuppression. This CDR3 comprises 14 residues. CDR1 SGDLS and CDR2 YYNGEE come from the germline V gene. V lost 2 bases to trimming and J lost 2 bases, with 11 bases between them. V gene TRBV9 combines with J gene TRBJ2-7; D call uncertain. The source material was CD4+ or CD8+ T cells sorted from blood, sampled in a trial of the OX40 agonist ivuxolimab. This clonotype originated in an adult with an advanced solid tumor such as melanoma, head and neck, liver or kidney cancer. The CDR3 nucleotides are TGTGCCAGCAGCGTCCGCTTTGGTACCTACGAGCAGTACTTC. It codes for CASSVRFGTYEQYF.